This entry lists 31 T cell receptor beta chains sequenced from one sample in a study of T-cell reconstitution after alpha-beta-depleted transplantation in children. Unique molecular identifiers were incorporated when the TCRbeta library was constructed. TCRdb analysed the PCR reads with MiXCR anew, one entry per CDR3 protein. The sample includes some 200,000 distinct CDR3 sequences, 8.4% of them seen just once. The source material was PBMCs, mostly from graft donor cells, sampled 360 days after TCRalphabeta/CD19-depleted stem cell transplant. Receptors originate from a male patient between 2 and 10 years old who had a stem cell transplant for acute myeloid leukemia, so the T cells may come from the graft donor.

This clonotype has a handful of counts. The chain uses TRBV20-1 and TRBJ1-3; unclear D gene. Germline CDR1 and CDR2: DFQATT and SNEGSKA (reference sequence). Trimming took off 3 bases at V and 3 bases at J, with 6 bases between the two ends. The CDR3 is made up of 12 amino acids. This CDR3 is CSARSNGNTIYF. CDR3 nucleotide sequence: TGCAGTGCTAGGAGTAATGGAAACACCATATATTTT.

The sample holds a few counts of this clonotype. V and J are TRBV29-1 and TRBJ2-6, with a tentative D call TRBD1 (6 bases). Between the trimmed V and J ends, which lost 6 bases and 1 base, there was a span of 10 bases. Germline CDR1 and CDR2: SQVTM and ANQGSEA. The CDR3 has 14 amino acids. The CDR3 loop reads CSVSQGSGANVLTF. The CDR3, as DNA: TGCAGCGTCTCACAGGGATCTGGGGCCAACGTCCTGACTTTC.

The J gene is TRBJ2-1, the V gene TRBV24-1, with unresolved D. Germline-derived CDR1 and CDR2 are KGHDR and SFDVKD. The CDR3 is 12 amino acids. The V end lost 6 bases, the J end lost 2 bases, and 4 bases lay between the germline ends. The CDR3 loop is CATSSAYNEQFF. CDR3 sequence (DNA): TGTGCCACCAGTAGCGCCTACAATGAGCAGTTCTTC.

This clonotype was detected ten times or more. This rearrangement joins TRBV21-1 to TRBJ2-7; no check of the table's D call, TRBD1, against the DNA was made. TRBV21-1 is a pseudogene segment. The length of the CDR3 is 19 residues. The DNA of the CDR3 is TGTGCCAGCAGCAAAGAATACCGTACCGGGACAGGGCAAACTAAAGAGCAGTACGTC. Encoded protein: CASSKEYRTGTGQTKEQYV.

This clonotype was recorded a few times. J is TRBJ2-7 and V is TRBV12-3 or TRBV12-4; D might be TRBD2 (6 bases). Trimming shortened V by 3 bases and J by 0 bases, and 12 bases separated the two germline ends. CDR3 length: 15 residues. The DNA of the CDR3 is TGTGCCAGCAGTTTCTCCGCGGGGAGCTCCTACGAGCAGTACTTC. This encodes CASSFSAGSSYEQYF.

The sample holds many counts of this clonotype. The gene calls are TRBV6-5 and TRBJ2-1; unclear D gene. Germline-derived CDR1 and CDR2 are MNHEY and SVGAGI. The V gene lost 4 bases and the J gene lost 9 bases, with 19 bases spanning the gap. The CDR3 is made up of 15 amino acids. In DNA, the CDR3 is TGTGCCAGCAGTTCCCGAATGGCGGCCCTCGGTGAGCAGTTCTTC. This sequence encodes CASSSRMAALGEQFF.

This clonotype was found many times. This chain connects TRBV5-1 to TRBJ2-2, with 10 bases fitting TRBD1. Germline V gene data show CDR1 as SGHRS and CDR2 as YFSETQ. The V gene end was trimmed by 4 bases and the J gene end by 4 bases; junction bases not matched to a gene: 4. CDR3 length: 15 residues. The CDR3 sequence: CASSAGQGSTGELFF. CDR3 DNA sequence: TGCGCCAGCAGCGCGGGACAGGGGAGCACCGGGGAGCTGTTTTTT.

This clonotype showed up many times. The genes are TRBV7-8 and TRBJ2-1, with D perhaps TRBD2 (7 bases). The CDR3 covers 14 residues. CDR1 and CDR2 (germline): SGHVS, FQNEAQ. V was shortened by 5 bases and J by 8 bases, with 16 bases between the two germline ends. The CDR3 is CASSPGGRFHEQFF. CDR3 in DNA: TGTGCCAGCAGCCCCGGGGGGCGTTTCCATGAGCAGTTCTTC.

The V gene is TRBV5-1, the J gene TRBJ1-5; 12 nucleotides match TRBD1. V was pared by 4 bases and J by 6 bases, with 5 bases of the junction left unmatched. The V gene's germline CDR1 is SGHRS and CDR2 YFSETQ. The CDR3 spans 15 residues. CDR3 loop: CASSPGTGGGQPQHF. CDR3 DNA sequence: TGCGCCAGCAGCCCCGGGACAGGGGGCGGTCAGCCCCAGCATTTT.

This clonotype was observed a few times. The chain couples TRBV9 to TRBJ1-1, with D unclear. This CDR3 comprises 12 residues. CDR1 is SGDLS, CDR2 YYNGEE, per germline. The V gene lost 5 bases and the J gene lost 6 bases, with 11 bases spanning the gap. CDR3 DNA: TGTGCCAGCAGTCTTCCTGGGTCTGAAGCTTTCTTT. It encodes CASSLPGSEAFF.

Only a few counts were recorded for this clonotype. This chain uses TRBV6-5 with TRBJ1-1, with D perhaps matching TRBD1 (5 bases). V lost 3 bases and J 0 bases, leaving 20 bases between the germline ends. This CDR3 region has 18 residues. Germline-derived CDR1 and CDR2 are MNHEY and SVGAGI. CDR3 sequence reads: CASSYPRGPRLMNTEAFF. The DNA of the CDR3 is TGTGCCAGCAGTTATCCCCGGGGACCGCGACTAATGAACACTGAAGCTTTCTTT.

This clonotype was recorded a few times. This chain links TRBV6-5 with TRBJ1-2; 7 bases map to TRBD1. Germline lookup yields CDR1 MNHEY and CDR2 SVGAGI. The CDR3 extends over 16 amino acids. V was clipped by 4 bases and J by 5 bases; unmatched bases: 13. This CDR3 reads CASSFSSTGRRYGYTF. The DNA of the CDR3 is TGTGCCAGCAGTTTCTCGTCGACAGGGAGGAGGTATGGCTACACCTTC.

In its sample, this clonotype was seen many times. The chain couples TRBV12-3 or TRBV12-4 to TRBJ1-5; no clear D gene. V dropped 6 bases and J dropped 0 bases, with 9 bases sitting between them. This CDR3 has 14 residues. CDR3 in amino acids: CASSLRDSNQPQHF. The DNA for the CDR3 is TGTGCCAGCAGCCTCCGGGATAGCAATCAGCCCCAGCATTTT.

This clonotype was observed many times. The genes are TRBV20-1 and TRBJ1-4; the D gene is possibly TRBD1 (6 bases). The CDR3 runs to 13 residues. The germline V gene has CDR1 DFQATT and CDR2 SNEGSKA (reference sequence). The V end was cut by 4 bases, the J end by 4 bases, with 10 bases between. CDR3 DNA: TGCAGTGCTACCGGGGGCCTTAATGAAAAACTGTTTTTT. Translation gives CSATGGLNEKLFF.

This clonotype has only a few counts. The V and J genes are TRBV5-1 and TRBJ1-1; D is unclear. Germline loops: CDR1 SGHRS, CDR2 YFSETQ. Trimming cost V 4 bases and J 3 bases, with 16 bases left between them. The CDR3 length is 15 residues. Here the CDR3 DNA reads TGCGCCAGCAGCCCGGTGGGGTTCTTGGACACTGAAGCTTTCTTT. Amino acids: CASSPVGFLDTEAFF.

This clonotype was found a few times. The V and J genes are TRBV7-9 and TRBJ2-7, with D unclear. The V end was cut by 5 bases, the J end by 3 bases, with 5 bases between. The CDR3 loop spans 11 amino acids. Germline CDR1 SEHNR, CDR2 FQNEAQ (reference sequence). In nucleotides, the CDR3 is TGTGCCAGCAGCCTGGACTACGAGCAGTACGTC. Amino acid sequence: CASSLDYEQYV.

This clonotype was found a few times. In nucleotides, the CDR3 is TGTGCCAGCAGTTACCTCTTCCGAACGTCGACAGGGGAAGAGACCCAGTACTTC. Its translation is CASSYLFRTSTGEETQYF. The chain carries TRBV6-2 or TRBV6-3 and TRBJ2-5; 8 bases match TRBD1. This CDR3 is 18 amino acids long. Germline trimming cut 2 bases from V and 3 bases from J; bases unmatched to any gene: 14. Germline assignment: CDR1 MNHEY and CDR2 SVGEGT.

This chain joins TRBV10-1 and TRBJ2-2, with D hard to call. The CDR3 is made up of 13 amino acids. Trimming shortened V by 8 bases and J by 5 bases, and 12 bases separated the two germline ends. Germline CDR1 is WNHNN and CDR2 is SYGVQD (reference sequence). CDR3 in DNA: TGCGCCAGCGGGCGTTTTGGGACCGGGGAGCTGTTTTTT. Amino acid sequence: CASGRFGTGELFF.

CDR3 bases: TGTGCCAGCAGACAGGGTTTGGAAGAGACCCAGTACTTC. Encoded protein: CASRQGLEETQYF. This sequence joins TRBV3-1 and TRBJ2-5; D possibly corresponds to TRBD1 (6 bases). Germline V lookup: CDR1 LGHDT, CDR2 YNNKEL (reference sequence). This CDR3 is built from 13 residues. V lost 6 bases, J lost 3 bases, and 11 bases lay in between.

This clonotype was found many times. The chain has TRBV11-3 and TRBJ2-1; TRBD2 matches at 10 bases. This CDR3 has 16 residues. CDR1 SGHNT and CDR2 YENEEA come from the germline V gene. With 4 bases clipped from V and 4 bases from J, the junction kept 7 bases outside the gene matches. CDR3 sequence: CASSSLTSGLYNEQFF. CDR3 nucleotides: TGTGCCAGCAGCTCCCTGACTAGCGGGTTATACAATGAGCAGTTCTTC.

The chain has TRBV19 and TRBJ1-4, with D unclear. The ends were cut back, 4 bases at V and 5 bases at J, with 14 bases in the middle. Germline CDR1 LNHDA, CDR2 SQIVND (reference sequence). The CDR3 sequence is 15 residues long. DNA for the CDR3: TGTGCCAGTAGTAACGGACCAAGGTTAAATGAAAAACTGTTTTTT. Its translation is CASSNGPRLNEKLFF.

The CDR3 DNA reads as TGTGCCAGCTCACCACGAGAGGGCGTCTCCTACAATGAGCAGTTCTTC. The encoded protein is CASSPREGVSYNEQFF. The chain couples TRBV18 to TRBJ2-1, with D possibly matching TRBD2 (5 bases). Trimming pared 1 base from V and 0 bases from J, leaving 10 bases between. CDR3 length equals 16 residues. Germline CDR1 is KGHSH and CDR2 is LQKENI. The whole variable domain, filled in from reference TRBV18 and TRBJ2-1, reads NAGVMQNPRHLVRRRGQEARLRCSPMKGHSHVYWYRQLPEEGLKFMVYLQKENIIDESGMPKERFSAEFPKEGPSILRIQQVVRGDSAAYFCASSPREGVSYNEQFFGPGTRLTVL.

This clonotype was seen at least ten times. This chain connects TRBV4-2 to TRBJ2-7; D possibly corresponds to TRBD2 (5 bases). V lost 0 bases and J lost 4, with 13 bases in between. The CDR3 consists of 15 residues. Per germline, CDR1 LGHNA and CDR2 YNFKEQ. In DNA, the CDR3 is TGTGCCAGCAGCCAAGATTCACGGACTTTTTACGAGCAGTACTTC. Its translation is CASSQDSRTFYEQYF.

In regard to this clonotype: A read error is likely, as this CDR3 ends without the conserved phenylalanine or tryptophan. This chain joins TRBV18 and TRBJ2-1; 11 bases are a match to TRBD2. This CDR3 comprises 15 residues. The germline V gene has CDR1 KGHSH and CDR2 LQKENI. V lost 3 bases to trimming and J lost 3 bases; unmatched junction nucleotides: 1. This CDR3 reads CASSPTSGDYNEQFL. CDR3 nucleotides: TGTGCCAGCTCACCGACTAGCGGGGACTACAATGAGCAGTTCTTG.

This clonotype was observed a handful of times. The chain is built from TRBV5-1 and TRBJ2-7; TRBD2 agrees at 11 bases. V lost 0 bases to trimming and J lost 1 base; unmatched junction nucleotides: 9. This CDR3 is built from 18 residues. Germline CDR1 SGHRS, CDR2 YFSETQ. For the CDR3, the DNA is TGCGCCAGCAGCTTGGCCTTGATGCCTAGCGGGAGGTCCTACGAGCAGTACTTC. The encoded protein is CASSLALMPSGRSYEQYF.

This clonotype has a count of ten or more. The V call is TRBV29-1, the J call TRBJ2-1; TRBD2 agrees at 14 bases. CDR3 length: 16 amino acids. The V segment lost 8 bases and the J segment 4 bases; nucleotides outside the gene matches: 10. In germline, CDR1 is SQVTM, CDR2 ANQGSEA. The CDR3 loop is CSFRLAGGQRYNEQFF. The CDR3 bases are TGCAGCTTTCGACTAGCGGGAGGGCAAAGGTACAATGAGCAGTTCTTC.

This clonotype has more than one count but fewer than ten. J is TRBJ2-1 and V is TRBV7-8, with TRBD2 matching 7 bases. J lost 6 bases, V lost 4 bases, and 6 bases had no gene match. In germline, CDR1 is SGHVS, CDR2 FQNEAQ. This CDR3 comprises 14 residues. CDR3 in amino acids: CASSSRTRSNEQFF. Written as DNA, the CDR3 is TGTGCCAGCAGCTCGCGGACTAGGTCCAATGAGCAGTTCTTC.

This clonotype was observed a few times. This sequence joins TRBV20-1 and TRBJ2-1; 9 bases line up with TRBD1. The CDR3 runs to 17 residues. The V segment lost 2 bases and the J segment 0 bases; nucleotides outside the gene matches: 8. CDR1 is DFQATT and CDR2 is SNEGSKA in the germline V gene (reference sequence). CDR3 sequence: CSARTRDRDSSYNEQFF. The DNA for the CDR3 is TGCAGTGCTAGAACCCGGGACAGGGATAGCTCCTACAATGAGCAGTTCTTC.

The chain uses TRBV7-8 and TRBJ1-1, with unresolved D. Trimming took off 5 bases at V and 2 bases at J, with 6 bases between the two ends. The CDR3 contains 12 residues. Looked up from germline, CDR1 is SGHVS and CDR2 is FQNEAQ. DNA of the CDR3: TGTGCCAGCAGCCCTTACAACACTGAAGCTTTCTTT. This codes for CASSPYNTEAFF.

The V gene is TRBV20-1, the J gene TRBJ2-3, with TRBD1 matching over 7 bases. V shed 5 bases, J shed 4 bases, and the junction held 12 bases outside the gene matches. Looked up from germline, CDR1 is DFQATT and CDR2 is SNEGSKA (reference sequence). This CDR3 is built from 15 residues. CDR3 loop: CSAPTDRDESDTQYF. CDR3 DNA: TGCAGTGCTCCCACCGACAGGGATGAATCAGATACGCAGTATTTT.

This clonotype appeared many times. The rearrangement uses TRBV2 and TRBJ2-3; a weak D match, TRBD2 (6 bases). The CDR3 consists of 17 residues. The germline V gene has CDR1 SNHLY and CDR2 FYNNEI. The V end was cut by 0 bases, the J end by 4 bases, with 17 bases between. CDR3 in DNA: TGTGCCAGCAGTGAAGCGTTTCTGCGGGGCACTTCAGATACGCAGTATTTT. It yields the protein CASSEAFLRGTSDTQYF.